This TCR beta chain was captured by sequencing in a study of siplizumab effects on memory and regulatory T cells. Study results and caveats: With siplizumab, mappable alloreactive CD4+ clones averaged roughly 72% Treg-derived, versus 25% to 30% in controls. Siplizumab led to significantly less abundant alloreactive sequences that could be traced back to unstimulated CD4+ memory cells.

This CDR3 spans 14 amino acids. Germline CDR1 reads MDHEN; CDR2 reads SYDVKM. The V end lost 5 bases, the J end lost 2 bases, and 12 bases lay between the germline ends. On this clone itself: The antigen remains undetermined.

Measured with immunoSEQ multiplex PCR; TCRdb has only the in-frame clones, and not every one. Here the sample spans approximately 100,000 clones, about 93% being singletons. The source material was Tregs sorted from blood. The gene calls are TRBV28 and TRBJ1-2, with a weak D call TRBD1 (5 bases). The source is a human donor in good health. CDR3 sequence reads: CASSHGTGNYGYTF. The CDR3, as DNA: TGTGCCAGCAGTCATGGGACGGGGAACTATGGCTACACCTTC.